Detailed here is one T cell receptor beta chain. These data originate in a study of blood T cell repertoires in COVID-19. This CDR3 contains 16 residues. CDR1 is ENHRY and CDR2 is SYGVKD in the germline V gene. Losses at the gene ends were 3 bases for V and 5 bases for J; bases not matched to a gene: 6. Using immunoSEQ multiplex PCR, the repertoire was profiled, and TCRdb retains in-frame clones only, with some absent. This table holds tens of thousands of clones, over 70% found once. Sample: peripheral blood. V gene TRBV10-3 combines with J gene TRBJ2-3, with TRBD2 matching 12 bases. This clonotype was obtained from a man aged 45 to 65 with active or convalescent COVID-19. In DNA, the CDR3 is TGTGCCATCAGTGAATGGGCTAGCGGGGGGGTAGATACGCAGTATTTT. Protein: CAISEWASGGVDTQYF.